Presented here are 32 T cell receptor beta chains from one specimen sequenced in a study of Tregs in tolerant kidney transplant recipients (dated by TCRdb to the late 2010s). The library was produced with the immunoSEQ multiplex PCR assay. TCRdb obtained this table from immuneACCESS and retained in-frame rearrangements with V and J assigned. These tables miss some clones; where compared with another copy, unresolved V genes account for less than half of the shortfall, and the remainder is unexplained. The sample table shows about 5,600 clones, and roughly 89% are seen once. The ten largest clones represent less than 4.5% of the sample. The time point tag for this specimen amounts to: blood sample drawn before combined kidney and bone marrow transplant. Antigens for these TCRs are unknown. Sequenced here: Tregs from blood cultured with allogeneic cells, sampled before the transplant. All receptors derive from a human patient who received a combined kidney and bone marrow transplant.

This chain uses TRBV7-2 with TRBJ1-5; D is unresolved. Trimming stripped 3 bases from V and 7 bases from J, with 10 bases between. Germline V gene lookup returns CDR1 SGHTA and CDR2 FQGNSA. The CDR3 runs to 13 residues. DNA of the CDR3: TGTGCCAGCAGCTTTTCTCAGTCGCAGCCCCAGCATTTT. Protein: CASSFSQSQPQHF.

V gene TRBV5-4 combines with J gene TRBJ1-1, with D maybe TRBD1 (5 bases). The CDR3 contains 16 residues. CDR1 is SGHNT and CDR2 is YYREEE in the germline V gene (reference sequence). Trimming shortened V by 5 bases and J by 0 bases, and 17 bases separated the two germline ends. DNA of the CDR3: TGTGCCAGCAGGGACTGGGGGGTACCCATGAACACTGAAGCTTTCTTT. The encoded protein is CASRDWGVPMNTEAFF.

The chain recombines TRBV10-3 with TRBJ2-3; D remains ambiguous. The CDR3 totals 12 residues. Germline V gives CDR1 ENHRY, CDR2 SYGVKD. V lost 0 bases and J lost 4, with 2 bases in between. CDR3 DNA sequence: TGTGCCATCAGTGAGTCCTCAGATACGCAGTATTTT. Protein product: CAISESSDTQYF.

V gene TRBV5-1 combines with J gene TRBJ1-2; D is perhaps TRBD1 (5 bases). The CDR3 is 15 amino acids. V dropped 4 bases and J dropped 0 bases, with 13 bases sitting between them. The germline V gene has CDR1 SGHRS and CDR2 YFSETQ. The CDR3 nucleotides are TGCGCCAGCAGCCTGACTAGGGGAACTAACTATGGCTACACCTTC. This translates into CASSLTRGTNYGYTF.

The J gene is TRBJ1-2, the V gene TRBV7-9, with 7 nucleotides matching TRBD1. The germline CDR1 and CDR2 sequences are SEHNR and FQNEAQ (reference sequence). V dropped 4 bases and J dropped 5; count of bases not matched to a gene: 4. The CDR3 runs 13 residues. CDR3 nucleotides: TGTGCCAGCAGCTCGACAGGGTCGTATGGCTACACCTTC. Translating it yields CASSSTGSYGYTF.

The chain carries TRBV7-8 and TRBJ2-5; D might be TRBD1 (6 bases). V lost 5 bases to trimming and J lost 1 base, with 17 bases between them. CDR3 length equals 16 residues. Germline lookup yields CDR1 SGHVS and CDR2 FQNEAQ. The CDR3 reads CASSAKKDRLQETQYF. DNA for the CDR3: TGTGCCAGCAGCGCAAAAAAGGACAGACTCCAAGAGACCCAGTACTTC.

This clone has only one observation. The gene calls are TRBV5-4 and TRBJ2-1, with TRBD2 matching over 10 bases. Per the germline V gene, CDR1 is SGHNT and CDR2 is YYREEE (reference sequence). J was trimmed by 8 bases and V by 4 bases; bases with no gene match: 12. CDR3 size: 16 residues. CDR3 sequence reads: CASSRPIAGGLDEQFF. The CDR3 nucleotides are TGTGCCAGCAGCCGTCCTATAGCGGGAGGTCTGGATGAGCAGTTCTTC.

This chain links TRBV9 with TRBJ2-1; 8 nucleotides line up with TRBD2. CDR3 length: 15 amino acids. Germline CDR1 and CDR2: SGDLS and YYNGEE. The V and J ends lost 4 bases and 1 base, in that order; junction bases with no gene match: 4. The CDR3 sequence: CASSLSGGSYNEQFF. The CDR3 DNA is TGTGCCAGCAGCCTAAGCGGGGGATCCTACAATGAGCAGTTCTTC.

The chain uses TRBV19 and TRBJ2-2; TRBD2 matches at 11 bases. There are 17 residues in the CDR3. The germline gives CDR1 LNHDA, CDR2 SQIVND (reference sequence). The V segment lost 5 bases and the J segment 2 bases; nucleotides outside the gene matches: 7. Here the CDR3 DNA reads TGTGCCAGTAGTCCCCACCTAGCGGGGGGAAACACCGGGGAGCTGTTTTTT. It encodes CASSPHLAGGNTGELFF. The whole variable domain, filled in from reference TRBV19 and TRBJ2-2, reads DGGITQSPKYLFRKEGQNVTLSCEQNLNHDAMYWYRQDPGQGLRLIYYSQIVNDFQKGDIAEGYSVSREKKESFPLTVTSAQKNPTAFYLCASSPHLAGGNTGELFFGEGSRLTVL.

The chain recombines TRBV23-1 with TRBJ1-2, with D possibly matching TRBD1 (6 bases). TRBV23-1 is classed as an ORF, of uncertain function. This CDR3 spans 17 amino acids. The germline V and J ends were trimmed by 7 bases and 12 bases, with 33 bases remaining between them. The CDR3 DNA is TGCGCCAGCACTACCATGAAGGAGTCGGGACATAAGTCTCGAGACACCTTC. This gives the protein CASTTMKESGHKSRDTF.

This clone was observed a handful of times. The CDR3 nucleotides read TGTGCCATCAGTGAGTCAGAAGCCCCCTACGAGCAGTACTTC. The encoded protein is CAISESEAPYEQYF. The V gene is TRBV10-3, the J gene TRBJ2-7; the D is unclear. Germline V gives CDR1 ENHRY, CDR2 SYGVKD. This CDR3 region has 14 residues. With 0 bases removed from V and 2 bases from J, the gap between germline ends came to 8 bases.

The chain carries TRBV19 and TRBJ1-6; the match to TRBD1 covers 7 bases. Germline trimming cut 1 base from V and 8 bases from J; bases unmatched to any gene: 5. The CDR3 consists of 15 residues. Germline lookup yields CDR1 LNHDA and CDR2 SQIVND (reference sequence). The CDR3 is CASSIAGTAYSPLHF. DNA for the CDR3: TGTGCCAGTAGTATAGCCGGGACAGCATATTCACCCCTCCACTTT.

The chain combines TRBV6-1 with TRBJ1-1; D uncertain. The V end lost 1 base, the J end lost 5 bases, and 14 bases lay between the germline ends. CDR3 length: 15 amino acids. CDR1 is MNHNS and CDR2 is SASEGT in the germline V gene. CDR3 sequence (DNA): TGTGCCAGCAGTGAAGGCTCCCCCCTGTGGACTGAAGCTTTCTTT. This codes for CASSEGSPLWTEAFF.

The chain couples TRBV28 to TRBJ2-3; D not certain. The V end lost 6 bases, the J end lost 2 bases, and 9 bases lay between the germline ends. The CDR3 has 13 amino acids. Germline values: CDR1 MDHEN, CDR2 SYDVKM. This chain's CDR3 is CASSPPHTDTQYF. In nucleotides, the CDR3 is TGTGCCAGCAGCCCCCCCCACACAGATACGCAGTATTTT.

The CDR3 DNA reads as TGTGCCAGCAGCCGCGGACTAACCAACTACGAGCAGTACTTC. This encodes CASSRGLTNYEQYF. The chain recombines TRBV4-2 with TRBJ2-7; perhaps TRBD2 as D (6 bases). Germline-derived CDR1 and CDR2 are LGHNA and YNFKEQ. The V end was cut by 4 bases, the J end by 3 bases, with 13 bases between. The CDR3 extends over 14 amino acids.

This chain joins TRBV4-1 and TRBJ1-1, with D maybe TRBD1 (6 bases). V lost 0 bases to trimming and J lost 6 bases, with 14 bases between them. The germline V gene has CDR1 MGHRA and CDR2 YSYEKL. The CDR3 consists of 15 residues. In nucleotides, the CDR3 is TGCGCCAGCAGCCAAGATGGGACACGGCCCCCTGAAGCTTTCTTT. Translation gives CASSQDGTRPPEAFF.

Written as DNA, the CDR3 is TGTGCCAGCAGTTACCAGGGGGCTTGGTCACCCCTCCACTTT. Its protein is CASSYQGAWSPLHF. This chain connects TRBV6-6 to TRBJ1-6; 8 bases are a match to TRBD1. This CDR3 has 14 residues. The germline V gene encodes CDR1 MNHNY and CDR2 SVGAGI (reference sequence). With V trimmed by 2 bases and J by 10 bases, 4 bases remained unmatched.

V and J are TRBV10-2 and TRBJ2-2, with 12 bases lining up with TRBD2. This CDR3 spans 18 amino acids. The germline gives CDR1 WSHSY, CDR2 SAAADI. V shed 3 bases and J 8 bases; nucleotides not matched to a gene: 13. The CDR3 DNA is TGCGCCAGCAGTGACCCCGCGGCTAGCGGGAGGGATGCAGGGGAGCTGTTTTTT. It codes for CASSDPAASGRDAGELFF.

This clone was seen only once. This sequence joins TRBV5-1 and TRBJ1-3, with D hard to call. V was trimmed by 0 bases and J by 1 base, leaving 8 bases between them. Looked up from germline, CDR1 is SGHRS and CDR2 is YFSETQ. The CDR3 extends over 15 amino acids. CDR3 residues: CASSLGPGSGNTIYF. In nucleotides, the CDR3 is TGCGCCAGCAGCTTGGGGCCGGGATCTGGAAACACCATATATTTT.

The chain combines TRBV5-1 with TRBJ2-3; possible D gene TRBD2, 6 bases. Germline loops: CDR1 SGHRS, CDR2 YFSETQ. V was cut by 4 bases and J by 2 bases, with 8 bases left in between. The CDR3 sequence is 13 residues long. CDR3 DNA sequence: TGCGCCAGCAGCGGGACTTTCACAGATACGCAGTATTTT. It yields the protein CASSGTFTDTQYF. The whole variable domain, filled in from reference TRBV5-1 and TRBJ2-3, reads KAGVTQTPRYLIKTRGQQVTLSCSPISGHRSVSWYQQTPGQGLQFLFEYFSETQRNKGNFPGRFSGRQFSNSRSEMNVSTLELGDSALYLCASSGTFTDTQYFGPGTRLTVL.

The chain recombines TRBV5-1 with TRBJ1-3; TRBD1 might be the D (6 bases). This CDR3 region has 14 residues. CDR1 SGHRS and CDR2 YFSETQ come from the germline V gene. Deletions cut 2 bases from V and 4 bases from J, with 10 bases between. CDR3 sequence (DNA): TGCGCCAGCAGCTTTGGGACACCCGGAAACACCATATATTTT. Its protein is CASSFGTPGNTIYF.

V is TRBV6-5 and J is TRBJ2-7; D might be TRBD1 (5 bases). Trimming removed 6 bases at V and 5 bases at J, with 11 bases between. In germline, CDR1 is MNHEY, CDR2 SVGAGI. This CDR3 has 12 residues. CDR3 residues: CASSLGQDEQYF. DNA of the CDR3: TGTGCCAGCAGCCTCGGACAAGACGAGCAGTACTTC.

This chain links TRBV15 with TRBJ2-5; D possibly matches TRBD1 or TRBD2 (7 bases each). Germline CDR1 is LNHNV and CDR2 is YYDKDF (reference sequence). This CDR3 has 17 amino acids. Trimming removed 0 bases from V and 5 bases from J, with 19 bases in between. The CDR3 reads CATSRDRAGGVKETQYF. The DNA for the CDR3 is TGTGCCACCAGCAGAGATCGGGCAGGGGGGGTAAAGGAGACCCAGTACTTC.

This chain links TRBV5-1 with TRBJ2-1, with D hard to call. This CDR3 comprises 12 residues. Germline V gene data show CDR1 as SGHRS and CDR2 as YFSETQ. Trimming shortened V by 4 bases and J by 7 bases, and 9 bases separated the two germline ends. CDR3: CASSPFSNEQFF. DNA of the CDR3: TGCGCCAGCAGCCCCTTTAGTAATGAGCAGTTCTTC.

The chain carries TRBV6-1 and TRBJ2-3, with D unresolved. V was shortened by 6 bases and J by 2 bases, with 9 bases between the two germline ends. The CDR3 loop spans 13 amino acids. Per germline, CDR1 MNHNS and CDR2 SASEGT. The CDR3 is CASRLDDTDTQYF. CDR3 DNA: TGTGCCAGCAGGTTGGACGACACAGATACGCAGTATTTT.

The rearrangement joins TRBV18 to TRBJ1-1; D unresolved. The germline V gene has CDR1 KGHSH and CDR2 LQKENI. There are 13 residues in the CDR3. V dropped 3 bases and J dropped 0 bases, with 5 bases sitting between them. The CDR3 spells CASSPRVNTEAFF. For the CDR3, the DNA is TGTGCCAGCTCACCGAGGGTGAACACTGAAGCTTTCTTT.

J is TRBJ2-3 and V is TRBV4-2; no clear D. Germline V CDR1 and CDR2: LGHNA, YNFKEQ. The CDR3 contains 13 residues. The germline V and J ends were trimmed by 4 bases and 11 bases, with 16 bases remaining between them. This CDR3 reads CASSPPLSRLQYF. CDR3 nucleotides: TGTGCCAGCAGCCCCCCTTTATCCAGGCTGCAGTATTTT.

The chain links TRBV18 to TRBJ2-2, with unresolved D. Germline assignment: CDR1 KGHSH and CDR2 LQKENI. V lost 2 bases and J lost 6, with 4 bases in between. The CDR3 is made up of 12 amino acids. As DNA, the CDR3 is TGTGCCAGCTCACCAGGTCCCGGGGAGCTGTTTTTT. This translates into CASSPGPGELFF.

The J gene is TRBJ1-5, the V gene TRBV30; D unclear. Trimming left V 0 bases short and J 2 bases short, with 5 bases between. CDR1 is GTSNPN and CDR2 is SVGIG in the germline V gene (reference sequence). The CDR3 is 13 amino acids. The CDR3 coding sequence is TGTGCCTGGAGTGTAAGTGGCAATCAGCCCCAGCATTTT. Its translation: CAWSVSGNQPQHF.

The J gene is TRBJ2-7, the V gene TRBV6-6; 10 nucleotides line up with TRBD2. Germline CDR1 is MNHNY and CDR2 is SVGAGI (reference sequence). V dropped 2 bases and J dropped 3; count of bases not matched to a gene: 4. This CDR3 contains 15 residues. In DNA form, the CDR3 reads TGTGCCAGCAGTTACGTAGCGGGGGGTCTCTACGAGCAGTACTTC. This encodes CASSYVAGGLYEQYF.

The chain employs TRBV6-5 and TRBJ1-4; D unclear. Germline CDR1 MNHEY, CDR2 SVGAGI. V was clipped by 4 bases and J by 6 bases, with 12 bases between them. CDR3 size: 14 residues. This CDR3 is CASSSPPGYEKLFF. The CDR3 DNA reads TGTGCCAGCAGTTCCCCCCCTGGGTATGAAAAACTGTTTTTT.

J is TRBJ1-1 and V is TRBV7-2; weak D call: TRBD1 (5 bases). Germline CDR1 reads SGHTA; CDR2 reads FQGNSA. The CDR3 sequence is 13 residues long. The V gene lost 1 base and the J gene lost 8 bases, with 11 bases spanning the gap. The DNA of the CDR3 is TGTGCCAGCAGCTTAGTAGGGACCGCCGAAGCTTTCTTT. The encoded protein is CASSLVGTAEAFF. The complete variable domain, with remaining parts taken from reference TRBV7-2 and TRBJ1-1, reads GAGVSQSPSNKVTEKGKDVELRCDPISGHTALYWYRQSLGQGLEFLIYFQGNSAPDKSGLPSDRFSAERTGGSVSTLTIQRTQQEDSAVYLCASSLVGTAEAFFGQGTRLTVV.